Presented here are 7 T cell receptor beta chains from one specimen sequenced in a study of T cells after yellow fever vaccination. TCRdb called the 5' RACE reads again in MiXCR, with one record for every CDR3 protein. The data show 300,000 to 400,000 distinct CDR3 sequences, with 9.5% to 15% seen just once and about 3% held by the top ten. Material: CD4+ T cells sorted from PBMCs, obtained 15 days after the yellow fever booster vaccination. The receptor set was obtained from a man aged 18 to 30 who received the YFV17D yellow fever vaccine.

In this sample, this clonotype turned up a few times. The J gene is TRBJ1-2, the V gene TRBV28, with D possibly matching TRBD1 (5 bases). The ends were cut back, 4 bases at V and 5 bases at J, with 17 bases in the middle. Germline assignment: CDR1 MDHEN and CDR2 SYDVKM. The CDR3 runs to 15 residues. The CDR3 bases are TGTGCCAGCAGTTCCCCGTCGGGGCCGGGATATGGCTACACCTTC. Its protein is CASSSPSGPGYGYTF.

Only a few counts were recorded for this clonotype. This rearrangement joins TRBV5-1 to TRBJ2-7, with 7 bases aligning to TRBD1. This CDR3 has 14 residues. CDR1 and CDR2 (germline): SGHRS, YFSETQ. The V and J ends lost 3 bases and 3 bases, in that order; junction bases with no gene match: 6. CDR3 coding DNA: TGCGCCAGCAGCTACCGACAGGGTCTCTACGAGCAGTACTTC. This gives the protein CASSYRQGLYEQYF.

V gene TRBV20-1 combines with J gene TRBJ2-3; no reliable D call. Trimming cost V 3 bases and J 1 base, with 11 bases left between them. CDR1 and CDR2 from the germline V gene are DFQATT and SNEGSKA (reference sequence). The CDR3 is 14 amino acids. CDR3 sequence (DNA): TGCAGTGCTAGTGTCACTCATCGCACAGATACGCAGTATTTT. Protein product: CSASVTHRTDTQYF.

This sequence joins TRBV6-5 and TRBJ1-3, with unresolved D. This CDR3 has 16 amino acids. Germline V gives CDR1 MNHEY, CDR2 SVGAGI. Trimming took off 0 bases at V and 3 bases at J, with 12 bases between the two ends. The CDR3 DNA is TGTGCCAGCAGTTACTCGGTCGCGGGAGTTGGAAACACCATATATTTT. It yields the protein CASSYSVAGVGNTIYF.

V gene TRBV7-3 combines with J gene TRBJ1-6; unclear D gene. V was trimmed by 5 bases and J by 7 bases, leaving 15 bases between them. The CDR3 has 15 residues. Germline V gene lookup returns CDR1 SGHTA and CDR2 FQGTGA. The chain's CDR3 is CASSISPLGNSPLHF. The CDR3 bases are TGTGCCAGCAGCATAAGTCCCCTCGGCAATTCACCCCTCCACTTT.

This clonotype turned up a few times. Here the CDR3 DNA reads TGTGCCAGCAGCTTAAGCCTAGCGGGGGGGCCCGCTGAGACCCAGTACTTC. Translation: CASSLSLAGGPAETQYF. This sequence joins TRBV11-2 and TRBJ2-5; 12 bases align to TRBD2. The V gene end was trimmed by 2 bases and the J gene end by 5 bases; junction bases not matched to a gene: 9. The CDR3 loop spans 17 amino acids. The V gene's germline CDR1 is SGHAT and CDR2 FQNNGV. Together with reference TRBV11-2 and TRBJ2-5, the CDR3 gives the full variable domain: EAGVAQSPRYKIIEKRQSVAFWCNPISGHATLYWYQQILGQGPKLLIQFQNNGVVDDSQLPKDRFSAERLKGVDSTLKIQPAKLEDSAVYLCASSLSLAGGPAETQYFGPGTRLLVL.

This clonotype has more than one count but fewer than ten. The chain recombines TRBV29-1 with TRBJ2-5; no definite D call. This CDR3 has 11 residues. V lost 4 bases to trimming and J lost 5 bases, with 8 bases between them. Looked up from germline, CDR1 is SQVTM and CDR2 is ANQGSEA. CDR3 sequence reads: CSVVWTETQYF. Here the CDR3 DNA reads TGCAGCGTTGTGTGGACGGAGACCCAGTACTTC.